This T cell receptor beta chain originates from a study of T cell clones after liver transplantation. The wider study: At least one year of complete immunosuppression withdrawal without enzymes over twice normal defined tolerance.

Method: immunoSEQ multiplex PCR; TCRdb's copy keeps in-frame clones and lacks some. In the table there are around 110,000 clones, 75% to 95% of which are singletons. The source of this sequence is a human patient who received a liver transplant. Some T cells may be supplied by the graft donor. The sequenced sample was CD4+ T cells from blood, obtained 12 months after liver transplant.

In DNA form, the CDR3 reads TGTGCCAGTACCCTTGCGGGAGGGGAGGCAGATACGCAGTATTTT. It is translated as CASTLAGGEADTQYF. The chain combines TRBV19 with TRBJ2-3; the match to TRBD2 covers 9 bases. The CDR3 length is 15 residues. Losses at the gene ends were 7 bases for V and 4 bases for J; bases not matched to a gene: 9. Germline CDR1 and CDR2: LNHDA and SQIVND (reference sequence). The full variable domain, rest sourced from reference TRBV19 and TRBJ2-3, is DGGITQSPKYLFRKEGQNVTLSCEQNLNHDAMYWYRQDPGQGLRLIYYSQIVNDFQKGDIAEGYSVSREKKESFPLTVTSAQKNPTAFYLCASTLAGGEADTQYFGPGTRLTVL.